This note documents a single TCR beta chain sequence. This clone was seen a handful of times. What this receptor recognizes is not known. Qualities for individual bases were not recorded, and no much larger clone is one base off. TCRbeta repertoires were sequenced from genomic DNA with the immunoSEQ hsTCRB assay version 4 in survey mode. Genomic DNA was diluted to about 10 ng/uL, using up to 1 ug per sample for TCRbeta sequencing. In the paper's pipeline: TCRbeta data analysis was done in ImmunoSeq Analyzer 3.0, and diversity was calculated on productive nucleotide rearrangements. Using the Immunarch R package, lower-bound TCR diversity was estimated with the improved Chao index and clonality was estimated with the Gini coefficient. Nucleotide rearrangements that differed but encoded the same CDR3beta amino acid sequence were counted as separate clonotypes. Differential abundance analysis identified TCRbeta sequences significantly enriched in antigen-responding cells relative to anti-CD3/anti-CD28-activated cells. GLIPH2 clustered TCRs by predicted peptide-MHC specificity, both within individual participants and across merged participant data sets. Entries here come from immuneACCESS through TCRdb and include only in-frame sequences with V and J called. Some clones fail to appear in such tables; in the studies checked, an unresolved V gene covers under half of the shortfall, and the cause of the remainder is unknown. V, J and clone size are taken as reported in that table, and D and trimming were inferred from the DNA itself. The table for this sample lists tens of thousands of clones; 82% of them were counted only once. Of the sample, around 0.94% is held by the ten largest clones.

This entry is derived from a study of persistence of HIV-infected CD4 T cells (dated by TCRdb to 2020 to 2022). For the wider study: The study isolated CMV- and HIV-1 Gag-responding CD4+ T cells from ART-treated individuals to examine antigen-driven clonal expansion of HIV-1-infected cells. Participants had been on suppressive ART for a median of around eight years. For the TCR cluster analysis across participants, roughly eight participants were included for CMV and more than 5 participants for Gag. TCRbeta sequencing assessed the clonality of all cells in each sorted population, while proviral sequencing assessed the clonality of infected cells. Peripheral blood samples of up to roughly 200 mL were obtained at multiple time points, with the exception of two participants, for whom leukapheresis was performed at a single time point. What the authors observed across the whole study: TCRbeta richness in CMV- and Gag-responding cells was significantly lower than in anti-CD3/anti-CD28-responding cells; CMV-responding cells had higher oligoclonality than CD3/CD28-stimulated and Gag-responding cells. Within the same sorted populations, how oligoclonal the TCRs were correlated with how oligoclonal the proviruses were. Only a small number of individuals took part in the study, and the range of antigens tested was limited. Bulk TCR analyses could not be restricted to the rare CMV-responding cells that actually carried HIV-1 proviruses. Enrichment of degenerate expanded CDR3beta sequences was found in antigen-responding cells, suggesting convergent selection of CD4+ responses to CMV and Gag.

In light of the paper, this sample's treatment or condition label describes: suppressive antiretroviral therapy. Lysates of CMV-infected fibroblasts at about 11 ug/mL were used to stimulate the cells. Memory CD4+ T cells that did not respond, being CD40L-negative, CD69-negative and CD45RO-high, were sorted as memory populations depleted of antigen-responding cells. Participants were HIV-1-infected adults who started suppressive ART during chronic infection. Participants had undetectable plasma HIV-1 RNA below 50 copies/mL for at least 4 years. To be included, participants needed a CD4+ T cell count above 400 cells/uL and a positive CMV serology. Before stimulation, PBMCs were isolated using density centrifugation and depleted of CD8+ T cells. Stimulation of CD8-depleted PBMCs was carried out for around 19 hours with anti-CD28/CD49d costimulation, CD40-blocking antibody and enfuvirtide, to prevent new infections. Cell sorting was performed on a Beckman Coulter MoFlo Legacy or XDP sorter, and dead cells were excluded with propidium iodide. Genomic DNA was extracted using the QIAamp DNA Mini Kit for samples with more than one million cells and using the Quick-DNA Microprep Kit for all other samples.

The specimen was CD4+ T cells sorted from PBMCs after approximately 19-hour stimulation, collected from a patient who received antiretroviral therapy. The intended sense of this specimen's cell subset or site label: CD40L-CD69- CD45RO-high memory CD4 T cells not responding to CMV lysate. The sequence was obtained from an adult man with HIV who was CMV-seropositive.

The CDR3 has the sequence CASSRSPYEQYF. The DNA reads as follows: TGTGCCAGCAGTCGGAGTCCCTACGAGCAGTACTTC. Rearrangement joined TRBV2 to TRBJ2-7; a confident D gene designation cannot be given. Based on the germline V gene, the CDR1 and CDR2 sequences are SNHLY and FYNNEI. Spanning cysteine to phenylalanine, the CDR3 consists of 12 amino acids. The sequence is cut down to CDR3 DNA, 36 bases in frame from base 1. V is shortened by 5 bases, J by 2 bases, and the region joining them spans 7 bases.